A selection of T cell receptor beta chains follows, all from one sample in a study of cytomegalovirus exposure and HLA in healthy donors. Clones were read by immunoSEQ multiplex PCR, and TCRdb kept only the in-frame ones, dropping some. The sample records about 56,000 clones, about 92% being singletons. The sample taken for sequencing was PBMCs. The receptors stem from a man aged 18 to 35 in good health and CMV-seronegative. The CDR3 runs from the conserved cysteine through the conserved F or W. A D gene is named only where the DNA matches it firmly. For some rows the clone size is stated as once, few or many, or as a class when expanded; others skip it.

V gene: TRBV6-5
D gene: TRBD1
clone size: NA
CDR3 length: 12
J gene: TRBJ2-7
CDR3 protein: CASLGQSYEQYF
CDR3 DNA: TGTGCCAGCCTGGGACAGAGCTACGAGCAGTACTTC

V gene: TRBV6-1
D gene: TRBD1
clone size: NA
CDR3 length: 14
J gene: TRBJ1-1
CDR3 protein: CASSSRTGYTEAFF
CDR3 DNA: TGTGCCAGCAGTTCTAGGACAGGCTACACTGAAGCTTTCTTT

V gene: TRBV6-1
D gene: TRBD1
clone size: NA
CDR3 length: 17
J gene: TRBJ2-2
CDR3 protein: CASSETGVPANTGELFF
CDR3 DNA: TGTGCCAGCAGTGAAACAGGGGTCCCCGCGAACACCGGGGAGCTGTTTTTT

V gene: TRBV9
D gene: NA
clone size: NA
CDR3 length: 17
J gene: TRBJ1-2
CDR3 protein: CASSVAGLGSLGNGYTF
CDR3 DNA: TGTGCCAGCAGCGTAGCGGGATTGGGGAGTCTCGGTAATGGCTACACCTTC

V gene: TRBV7-9
D gene: TRBD2
clone size: NA
CDR3 length: 14
J gene: TRBJ2-7
CDR3 protein: CASSDMRESHEQYF
CDR3 DNA: TGTGCCAGCAGCGACATGCGGGAGAGCCACGAGCAGTACTTC

V gene: TRBV5-4
D gene: NA
clone size: NA
CDR3 length: 16
J gene: TRBJ2-7
CDR3 protein: CASSSGGGIRLSEQYF
CDR3 DNA: TGTGCCAGCAGCTCGGGCGGCGGGATACGTTTATCCGAGCAGTACTTC

V gene: TRBV5-6
D gene: NA
clone size: NA
CDR3 length: 15
J gene: TRBJ2-2
CDR3 protein: CASSLSFGETGELFF
CDR3 DNA: TGTGCCAGCAGCTTGTCTTTTGGAGAGACCGGGGAGCTGTTTTTT

V gene: TRBV4-3
D gene: NA
clone size: NA
CDR3 length: 14
J gene: TRBJ2-2
CDR3 protein: CASSRLAVTGELFF
CDR3 DNA: TGCGCCAGCAGCCGGCTAGCTGTCACCGGGGAGCTGTTTTTT

V gene: TRBV25-1
D gene: NA
clone size: NA
CDR3 length: 16
J gene: TRBJ2-5
CDR3 protein: CASSTRSLGRQETQYF
CDR3 DNA: TGTGCCAGCAGTACCCGAAGCCTGGGGCGCCAAGAGACCCAGTACTTC

V gene: TRBV27
D gene: TRBD2
clone size: NA
CDR3 length: 16
J gene: TRBJ2-3
CDR3 protein: CASSLLAGGLADTQYF
CDR3 DNA: TGTGCCAGCAGTTTACTAGCGGGAGGGCTTGCAGATACGCAGTATTTT

V gene: TRBV25-1
D gene: NA
clone size: NA
CDR3 length: 13
J gene: TRBJ1-1
CDR3 protein: CASSELGGTEAFF
CDR3 DNA: TGTGCCAGCAGTGAGCTGGGGGGCACTGAAGCTTTCTTT

V gene: TRBV5-1
D gene: NA
clone size: NA
CDR3 length: 13
J gene: TRBJ1-1
CDR3 protein: CASSLDVQGRAFF
CDR3 DNA: TGCGCCAGCAGCTTGGACGTGCAGGGTCGAGCTTTCTTT

V gene: TRBV7-9
D gene: NA
clone size: once
CDR3 length: 14
J gene: TRBJ2-7
CDR3 protein: CASSLADNSYEQYF
CDR3 DNA: TGTGCCAGCAGCTTAGCGGACAACTCCTACGAGCAGTACTTC

V gene: TRBV5-5
D gene: NA
clone size: NA
CDR3 length: 16
J gene: TRBJ2-1
CDR3 protein: CASSRPRGFAYNEQFF
CDR3 DNA: TGTGCCAGCAGCCGCCCAAGGGGGTTTGCCTACAATGAGCAGTTCTTC

V gene: TRBV15
D gene: TRBD1
clone size: NA
CDR3 length: 15
J gene: TRBJ1-1
CDR3 protein: CATSTRQGERTEAFF
CDR3 DNA: TGTGCCACCAGCACAAGACAGGGGGAGAGAACTGAAGCTTTCTTT

V gene: TRBV11-2
D gene: NA
clone size: NA
CDR3 length: 17
J gene: TRBJ2-5
CDR3 protein: CASSLDSPLTGKETQYF
CDR3 DNA: TGTGCCAGCAGCTTAGATAGCCCTCTAACGGGGAAAGAGACCCAGTACTTC